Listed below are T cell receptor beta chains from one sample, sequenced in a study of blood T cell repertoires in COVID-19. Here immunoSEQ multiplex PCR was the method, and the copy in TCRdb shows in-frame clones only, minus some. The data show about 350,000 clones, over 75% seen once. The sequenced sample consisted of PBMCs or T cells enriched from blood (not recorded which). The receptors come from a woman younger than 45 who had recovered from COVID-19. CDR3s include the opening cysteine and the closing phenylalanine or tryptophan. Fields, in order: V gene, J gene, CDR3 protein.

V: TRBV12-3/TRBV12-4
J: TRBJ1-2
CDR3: CASSRGLGYTF

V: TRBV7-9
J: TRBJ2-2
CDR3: CASSLGSSETAGELFF

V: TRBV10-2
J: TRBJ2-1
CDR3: CASSESFLNEQFF

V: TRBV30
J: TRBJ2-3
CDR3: CAWSVGGAITDTQYF

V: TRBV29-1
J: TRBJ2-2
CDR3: CSVGSGGSNTGELFF

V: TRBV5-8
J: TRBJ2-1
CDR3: CASSSPGQAGNEQFF

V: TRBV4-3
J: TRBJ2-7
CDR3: CASSRGVGPYEQYF

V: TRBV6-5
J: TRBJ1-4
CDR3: CASSYDQTARWEKLFF

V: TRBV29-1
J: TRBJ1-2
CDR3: CSVESVGRDRFNYGYTF

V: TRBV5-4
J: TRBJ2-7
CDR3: CASSRTSGGALGPYEQYF